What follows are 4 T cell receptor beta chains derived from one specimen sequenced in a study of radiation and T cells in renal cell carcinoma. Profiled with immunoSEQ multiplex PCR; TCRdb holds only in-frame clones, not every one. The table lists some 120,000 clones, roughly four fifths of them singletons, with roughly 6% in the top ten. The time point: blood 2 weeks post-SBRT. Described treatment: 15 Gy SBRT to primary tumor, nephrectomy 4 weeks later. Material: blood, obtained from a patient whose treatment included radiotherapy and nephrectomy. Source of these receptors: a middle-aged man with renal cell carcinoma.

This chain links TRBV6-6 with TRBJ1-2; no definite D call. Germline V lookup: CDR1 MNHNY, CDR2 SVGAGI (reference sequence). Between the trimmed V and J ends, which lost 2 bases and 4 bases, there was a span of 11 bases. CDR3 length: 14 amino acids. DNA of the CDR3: TGTGCCAGCAGTTACCCCCCAGAATTCTATGGCTACACCTTC. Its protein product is CASSYPPEFYGYTF.

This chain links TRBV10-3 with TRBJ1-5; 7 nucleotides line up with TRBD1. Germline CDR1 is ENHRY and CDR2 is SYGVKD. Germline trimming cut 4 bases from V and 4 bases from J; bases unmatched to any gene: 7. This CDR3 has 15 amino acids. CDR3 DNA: TGTGCCATCAGTGGACAGGGCAGGGCAAATCAGCCCCAGCATTTT. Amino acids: CAISGQGRANQPQHF.

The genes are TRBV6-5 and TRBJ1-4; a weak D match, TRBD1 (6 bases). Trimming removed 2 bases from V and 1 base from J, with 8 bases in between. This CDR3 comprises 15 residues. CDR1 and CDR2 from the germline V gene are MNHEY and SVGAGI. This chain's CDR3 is CASSYTTGTNEKLFF. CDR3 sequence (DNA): TGTGCCAGCAGTTACACGACAGGAACTAATGAAAAACTGTTTTTT.

The CDR3 bases are TGTGCCAGCAAGCGGGAGGAGGGTGAGACCCAGTACTTC. It encodes CASKREEGETQYF. The chain is built from TRBV6-5 and TRBJ2-5; 9 nucleotides line up with TRBD2. Germline CDR1 and CDR2: MNHEY and SVGAGI. The CDR3 covers 13 residues. With 7 bases clipped from V and 5 bases from J, the junction kept 5 bases outside the gene matches.